These 2 T cell receptor beta chains came from one sample sequenced in a study of radiation and T cells in renal cell carcinoma (TCRdb year 2020). What the time point label conveys for this sample: blood 4 weeks post-SBRT, at nephrectomy. The treatment or condition label, read with the paper, signifies: 15 Gy SBRT to primary tumor, nephrectomy 4 weeks later. The library was obtained by the immunoSEQ multiplex PCR assay. TCRdb limited this immuneACCESS table to in-frame rearrangements with V and J called. A share of clones is missing; checked studies link under half to unresolved V genes, and the rest is unexplained. Here the sample has around 180,000 clones; 88% occur a single time. In total, the top ten clones hold about 10% of the sample. The sample consisted of blood, taken from a patient whose treatment included radiotherapy and nephrectomy. Receptors were obtained from a woman aged 45-65 years with renal cell carcinoma.

The chain uses TRBV5-1 and TRBJ2-5; D is undetermined. Germline loops: CDR1 SGHRS, CDR2 YFSETQ. The length of the CDR3 is 16 residues. The ends were cut back, 5 bases at V and 7 bases at J, with 24 bases in the middle. CDR3 coding DNA: TGCGCCAGCAGGTTCCTAGGGTCCGGAAAAATGGGGACCCAGTACTTC. Protein: CASRFLGSGKMGTQYF. The full variable domain, completed using reference TRBV5-1 and TRBJ2-5, is KAGVTQTPRYLIKTRGQQVTLSCSPISGHRSVSWYQQTPGQGLQFLFEYFSETQRNKGNFPGRFSGRQFSNSRSEMNVSTLELGDSALYLCASRFLGSGKMGTQYFGPGTRLLVL.

The J gene is TRBJ2-3, the V gene TRBV5-1; 16 nucleotides align to TRBD2. After removal of 0 bases from V and 3 bases from J, the junction contained 4 bases not matched to a gene. This CDR3 region has 18 residues. The germline V gene encodes CDR1 SGHRS and CDR2 YFSETQ. The CDR3 is CASSLVGLAGGSTDTQYF. The DNA for the CDR3 is TGCGCCAGCAGCTTGGTGGGACTAGCGGGGGGGTCAACAGATACGCAGTATTTT.